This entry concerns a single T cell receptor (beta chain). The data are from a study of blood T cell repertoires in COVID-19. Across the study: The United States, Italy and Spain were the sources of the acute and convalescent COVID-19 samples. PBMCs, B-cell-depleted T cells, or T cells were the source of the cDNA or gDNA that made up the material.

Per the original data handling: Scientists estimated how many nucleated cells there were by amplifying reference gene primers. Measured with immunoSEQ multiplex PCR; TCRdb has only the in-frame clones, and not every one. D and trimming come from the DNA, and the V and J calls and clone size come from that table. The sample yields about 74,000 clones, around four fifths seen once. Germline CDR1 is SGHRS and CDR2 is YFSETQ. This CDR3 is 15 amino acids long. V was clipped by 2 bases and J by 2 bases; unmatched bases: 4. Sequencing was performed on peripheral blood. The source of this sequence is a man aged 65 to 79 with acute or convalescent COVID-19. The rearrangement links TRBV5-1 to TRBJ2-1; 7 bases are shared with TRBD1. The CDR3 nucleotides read TGCGCCAGCAGCTTCACAGGGGAAGCCTACAATGAGCAGTTCTTC. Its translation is CASSFTGEAYNEQFF.